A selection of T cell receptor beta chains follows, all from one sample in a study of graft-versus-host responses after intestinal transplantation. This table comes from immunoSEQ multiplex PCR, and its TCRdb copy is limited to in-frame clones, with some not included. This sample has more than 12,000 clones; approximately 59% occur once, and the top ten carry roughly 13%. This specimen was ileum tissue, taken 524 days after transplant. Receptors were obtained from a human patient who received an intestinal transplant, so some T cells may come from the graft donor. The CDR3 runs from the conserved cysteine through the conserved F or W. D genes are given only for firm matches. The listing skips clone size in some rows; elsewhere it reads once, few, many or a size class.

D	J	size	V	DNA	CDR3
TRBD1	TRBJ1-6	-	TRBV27	TGTGCCAGCAGCCGAAGGGACAGGGGGCAGAGGGATTCACCCCTCCACTTT	CASSRRDRGQRDSPLHF
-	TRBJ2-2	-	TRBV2	TGTGCCAGCAGTGTGAGAGCGGGGAACACCGGGGAGCTGTTTTTT	CASSVRAGNTGELFF
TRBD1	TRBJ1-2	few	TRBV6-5	TGTGCCAGCACCGGACAGGGGGCTAGTGGCTACACCTTC	CASTGQGASGYTF
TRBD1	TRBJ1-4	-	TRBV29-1	TGCAGCGTCGAAAAGACAGGGGGAGAAAAACTGTTTTTT	CSVEKTGGEKLFF
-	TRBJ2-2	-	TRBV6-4	TGTGCCAGCAGAAGGACAGAGCACACCGGGGAGCTGTTTTTT	CASRRTEHTGELFF
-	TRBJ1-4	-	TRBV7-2	TGTGCCAGCAGCTTAGACGGGGGGGGTAATGAAAAACTGTTTTTT	CASSLDGGGNEKLFF
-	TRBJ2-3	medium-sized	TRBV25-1	TGTGCCAGCAGTGAAGGACAGAGCACAGATACGCAGTATTTT	CASSEGQSTDTQYF
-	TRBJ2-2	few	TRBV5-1	TGCGCCATCGACCCGGCACTAATCGCCACCGGGGAGCTGTTTTTT	CAIDPALIATGELFF
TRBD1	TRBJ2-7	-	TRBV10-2	TGCGCCAGCAGTGAGTCTACGGGACAGGGGGGATACGAGCAGTACTTC	CASSESTGQGGYEQYF
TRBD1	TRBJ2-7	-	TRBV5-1	TGCGCCAGCAGCGCCCGGACAGGGCTACAAACGGGGGAGCAGTACTTC	CASSARTGLQTGEQYF
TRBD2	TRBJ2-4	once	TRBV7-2	TGTGCCAGCAGCTTAGCGCGTGAGACTAGCGGGGGGGCCAAAAACATTCAGTACTTC	CASSLARETSGGAKNIQYF
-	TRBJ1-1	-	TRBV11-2	TGTGCCAGCAGCCCGACGGGAATAACCGCTGGTGAAGCTTTCTTT	CASSPTGITAGEAFF
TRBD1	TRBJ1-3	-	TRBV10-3	TGTGCCATCAGTGAGTCGACAGGGGGTGCTGGAAACACCATATATTTT	CAISESTGGAGNTIYF
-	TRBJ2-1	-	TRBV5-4	TGTGCCAGCAGCACAGGGGGGGGCTCCTACAATGAGCAGTTCTTC	CASSTGGGSYNEQFF
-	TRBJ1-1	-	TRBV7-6	TGTGCCAGCAGCTTAGGTCGGGGGAACACTGAAGCTTTCTTT	CASSLGRGNTEAFF
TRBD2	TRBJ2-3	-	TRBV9	TGTGCCAGCAGCGTTACCGGGACTATGAGAGATACGCAGTATTTT	CASSVTGTMRDTQYF
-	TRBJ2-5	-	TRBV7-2	TGTGCCAGCAGCTTTCTTAGTATTGGAGAGACCCAGTACTTC	CASSFLSIGETQYF
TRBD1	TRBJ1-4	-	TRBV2	TGTGCCAGCCACAGGGGGCTTAATGAAAAACTGTTTTTT	CASHRGLNEKLFF